Listed here is a single T cell receptor (beta chain). Trimming cost V 0 bases and J 5 bases; bases outside gene matches: 6. Germline CDR1 is MGHDK and CDR2 is SYGVNS. This CDR3 region has 15 residues. In the source study's methods: Reference gene primers were amplified, and this amplification served to estimate nucleated cell counts. Repertoires were generated with immunoSEQ multiplex PCR, while TCRdb's copy carries only in-frame clones and drops some. V, J and clone size were drawn from that table, and D and trimming were deduced from the DNA. The top ten clones hold 12% of a sample with some 37,000 clones, 85% to 90% of them seen once. The data were taken from a study of blood T cell repertoires in COVID-19.

The chain recombines TRBV25-1 with TRBJ2-5, with 7 bases fitting TRBD2. This clonotype was sampled from a man between 65 and 85 years old with acute or convalescent COVID-19. Sequences were obtained from peripheral blood. This CDR3 reads CASSEYRGGWETQYF. CDR3 DNA: TGTGCCAGCAGTGAATATCGGGGAGGGTGGGAGACCCAGTACTTC.